The next 9 T cell receptor beta chains were all read from a single sample in a study of shared clonotypes between healthy human individuals. Sequencing used immunoSEQ multiplex PCR; TCRdb keeps in-frame clones, though not all of them. The sample lists approximately 2.4 million clones, around 95% seen once, with 0.1% to 0.15% in the top ten. Sequencing was carried out using naive CD4+ T cells sorted from blood. Subset given: CD45RA+ positively selected. Receptor source: a man aged 18 to 29 in good health.

Regarding this clone: One junction end disagrees with the germline gene, perhaps due to a read error. The CDR3 DNA sequence: TGTGCTAGCAGCTTAGGACAGGGCGCGAACACCGGGGAGCTGTTTTTT. Its translation: CASSLGQGANTGELFF. The V and J genes are TRBV7-7 and TRBJ2-2; TRBD1 agrees at 8 bases. Germline loops: CDR1 SSHAT, CDR2 FNYEAQ (reference sequence). The CDR3 has 16 residues.

The gene calls are TRBV6-1 and TRBJ1-3; TRBD1 is a possible D gene (5 bases). Germline V CDR1 and CDR2: MNHNS, SASEGT. CDR3 length equals 16 residues. The V and J ends lost 4 bases and 3 bases respectively, with 16 bases between them. The CDR3 DNA follows: TGTGCCAGCAGTGCAGTGGGGCAGGGCAGTGGAAACACCATATATTTT. Translated: CASSAVGQGSGNTIYF.

A note on this clone: This CDR3 is also generated by other DNA sequences in the sample. CDR3 bases: TGTGCCAGCAGCTTAGGTGGCGGAGCAGAGACCCAGTACTTC. As protein: CASSLGGGAETQYF. This chain links TRBV7-2 with TRBJ2-5; D unclear. From germline, CDR1 is SGHTA and CDR2 FQGNSA. This CDR3 has 14 amino acids. Trimming left V 1 base short and J 4 bases short, with 10 bases between.

The rearrangement uses TRBV28 and TRBJ2-7; 9 nucleotides agree with TRBD1. Germline-derived CDR1 and CDR2 are MDHEN and SYDVKM. Trimming cost V 2 bases and J 0 bases; bases outside gene matches: 8. This CDR3 is built from 17 residues. The CDR3 sequence: CASSLGPGQGFSYEQYF. Here the CDR3 DNA reads TGTGCCAGCAGTTTAGGACCGGGACAGGGCTTCTCCTACGAGCAGTACTTC.

The chain carries TRBV25-1 and TRBJ2-3; 9 positions agree with TRBD2. Losses at the gene ends were 3 bases for V and 3 bases for J; bases not matched to a gene: 7. Germline V lookup: CDR1 MGHDK, CDR2 SYGVNS. CDR3 length: 16 residues. This chain's CDR3 is CASSDRAGGFTDTQYF. The DNA of the CDR3 is TGTGCCAGCAGTGATCGGGCGGGAGGGTTTACAGATACGCAGTATTTT.

The chain carries TRBV4-1 and TRBJ1-4; D perhaps matches TRBD1 (6 bases). Per germline, CDR1 MGHRA and CDR2 YSYEKL. The CDR3 covers 14 residues. Trimming removed 4 bases at V and 2 bases at J, with 8 bases between. The CDR3 sequence is CASSLQGTNEKLFF. As DNA, the CDR3 is TGCGCCAGCAGCCTCCAGGGGACTAATGAAAAACTGTTTTTT.

The chain links TRBV2 to TRBJ1-1; 7 nucleotides match TRBD1. Germline V gene sequence: CDR1 SNHLY, CDR2 FYNNEI. The CDR3 loop spans 14 amino acids. V lost 8 bases to trimming and J lost 3 bases; unmatched junction nucleotides: 9. In nucleotides, the CDR3 is TGTGCCAGCCGGGCCGGGACAGTCGACACTGAAGCTTTCTTT. It codes for CASRAGTVDTEAFF.

The gene calls are TRBV15 and TRBJ2-2; D remains unclear. This CDR3 spans 16 amino acids. The germline V and J ends were trimmed by 0 bases and 1 base, with 9 bases remaining between them. Germline assignment: CDR1 LNHNV and CDR2 YYDKDF (reference sequence). In nucleotides, the CDR3 is TGTGCCACCAGCAGAGAACAGATAAGGAACACCGGGGAGCTGTTTTTT. Amino acid sequence: CATSREQIRNTGELFF.

The chain recombines TRBV9 with TRBJ2-7, with D possibly being TRBD2 (6 bases). The CDR3 sequence is 14 residues long. Germline V lookup: CDR1 SGDLS, CDR2 YYNGEE. Trimming took 5 bases from V and 6 from J, leaving 18 bases between them. Here the CDR3 reads CASSREGGSSEQYF. The CDR3 DNA reads as TGTGCCAGCAGTAGAGAAGGAGGGTCAAGCGAGCAGTACTTC.